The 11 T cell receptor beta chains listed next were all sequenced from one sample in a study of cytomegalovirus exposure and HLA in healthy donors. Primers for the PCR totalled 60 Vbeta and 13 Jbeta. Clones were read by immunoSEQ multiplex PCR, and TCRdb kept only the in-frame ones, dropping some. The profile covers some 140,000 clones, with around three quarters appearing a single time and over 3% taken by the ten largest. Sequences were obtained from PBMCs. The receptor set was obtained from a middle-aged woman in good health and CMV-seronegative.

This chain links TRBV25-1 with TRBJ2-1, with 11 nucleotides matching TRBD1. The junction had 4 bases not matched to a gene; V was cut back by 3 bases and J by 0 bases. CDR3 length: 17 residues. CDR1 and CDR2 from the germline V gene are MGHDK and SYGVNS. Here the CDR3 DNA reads TGTGCCAGCAGTGACGGACAGGGGGCCGGCTCCTACAATGAGCAGTTCTTC. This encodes CASSDGQGAGSYNEQFF.

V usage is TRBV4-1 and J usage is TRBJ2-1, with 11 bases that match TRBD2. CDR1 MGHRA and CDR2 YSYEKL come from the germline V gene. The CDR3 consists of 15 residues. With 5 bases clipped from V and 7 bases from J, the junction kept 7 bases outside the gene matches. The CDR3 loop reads CASSGWGLAVNEQFF. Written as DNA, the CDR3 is TGCGCCAGCAGCGGTTGGGGACTAGCGGTGAATGAGCAGTTCTTC.

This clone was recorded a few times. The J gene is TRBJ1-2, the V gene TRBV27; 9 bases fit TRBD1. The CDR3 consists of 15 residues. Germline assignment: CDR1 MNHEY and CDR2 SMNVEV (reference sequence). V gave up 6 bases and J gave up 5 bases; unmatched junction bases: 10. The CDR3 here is CASSPADRGRYGYTF. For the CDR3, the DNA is TGTGCCAGCAGCCCCGCGGACAGGGGTAGGTATGGCTACACCTTC.

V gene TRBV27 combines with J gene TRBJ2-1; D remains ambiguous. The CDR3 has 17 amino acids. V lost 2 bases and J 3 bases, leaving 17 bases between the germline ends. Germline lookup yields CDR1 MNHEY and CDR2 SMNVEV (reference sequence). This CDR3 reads CASSLGQATDVYNEQFF. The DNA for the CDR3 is TGTGCCAGCAGTTTAGGGCAGGCAACTGATGTCTACAATGAGCAGTTCTTC.

For the CDR3, the DNA is TGTGCCAGCAGGGCGGACAGGGTAGCAGATACGCAGTATTTT. Encoded protein: CASRADRVADTQYF. V gene TRBV2 combines with J gene TRBJ2-3, with TRBD1 matching 8 bases. Trimming at V came to 6 bases and at J to 4 bases, leaving 6 bases not matched to a gene. Looked up from germline, CDR1 is SNHLY and CDR2 is FYNNEI. CDR3 size: 14 residues.

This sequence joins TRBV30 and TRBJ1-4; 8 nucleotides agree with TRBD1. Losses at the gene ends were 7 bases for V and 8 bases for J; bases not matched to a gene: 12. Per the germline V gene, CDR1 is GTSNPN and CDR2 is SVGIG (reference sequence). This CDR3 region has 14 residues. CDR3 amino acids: CASFDRGLREKLFF. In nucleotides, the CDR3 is TGTGCCTCCTTTGACAGGGGCCTCCGCGAAAAACTGTTTTTT. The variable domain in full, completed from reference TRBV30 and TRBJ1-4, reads SQTIHQWPATLVQPVGSPLSLECTVEGTSNPNLYWYRQAAGRGLQLLFYSVGIGQISSEVPQNLSASRPQDRQFILSSKKLLLSDSGFYLCASFDRGLREKLFFGSGTQLSVL.

The CDR3 region has the DNA TGCGCCAGCAGCCCAGACAGGGGGTGGGCTTTCTTT. It encodes CASSPDRGWAFF. The rearrangement links TRBV5-1 to TRBJ1-1; 9 positions match TRBD1. This CDR3 is 12 amino acids long. Per germline, CDR1 SGHRS and CDR2 YFSETQ. Losses at the gene ends were 4 bases for V and 11 bases for J; bases not matched to a gene: 6.

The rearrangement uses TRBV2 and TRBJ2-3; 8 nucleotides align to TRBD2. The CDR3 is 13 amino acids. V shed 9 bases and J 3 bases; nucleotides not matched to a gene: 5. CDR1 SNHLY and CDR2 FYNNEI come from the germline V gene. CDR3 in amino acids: CARGSGSTDTQYF. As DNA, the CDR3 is TGTGCCAGGGGGAGCGGGAGTACAGATACGCAGTATTTT.

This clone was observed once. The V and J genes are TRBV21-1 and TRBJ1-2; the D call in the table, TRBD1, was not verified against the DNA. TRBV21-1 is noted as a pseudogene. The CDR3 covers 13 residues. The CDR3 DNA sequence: TGTGCCAGCAGCACCCAGACAGTCTATGGCTACACCTTC. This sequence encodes CASSTQTVYGYTF.

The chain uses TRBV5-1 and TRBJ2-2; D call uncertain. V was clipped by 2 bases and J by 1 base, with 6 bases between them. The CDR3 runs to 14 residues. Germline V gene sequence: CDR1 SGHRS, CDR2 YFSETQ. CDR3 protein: CASSFEWNTGELFF. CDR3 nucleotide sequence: TGCGCCAGCAGCTTTGAGTGGAACACCGGGGAGCTGTTTTTT.

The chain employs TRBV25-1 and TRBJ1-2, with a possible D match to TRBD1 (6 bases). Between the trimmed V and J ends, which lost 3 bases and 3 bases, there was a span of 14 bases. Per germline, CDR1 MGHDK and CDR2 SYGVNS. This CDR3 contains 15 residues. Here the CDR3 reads CASSEPGGAHYGYTF. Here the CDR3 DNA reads TGTGCCAGCAGTGAGCCCGGGGGGGCGCACTATGGCTACACCTTC.